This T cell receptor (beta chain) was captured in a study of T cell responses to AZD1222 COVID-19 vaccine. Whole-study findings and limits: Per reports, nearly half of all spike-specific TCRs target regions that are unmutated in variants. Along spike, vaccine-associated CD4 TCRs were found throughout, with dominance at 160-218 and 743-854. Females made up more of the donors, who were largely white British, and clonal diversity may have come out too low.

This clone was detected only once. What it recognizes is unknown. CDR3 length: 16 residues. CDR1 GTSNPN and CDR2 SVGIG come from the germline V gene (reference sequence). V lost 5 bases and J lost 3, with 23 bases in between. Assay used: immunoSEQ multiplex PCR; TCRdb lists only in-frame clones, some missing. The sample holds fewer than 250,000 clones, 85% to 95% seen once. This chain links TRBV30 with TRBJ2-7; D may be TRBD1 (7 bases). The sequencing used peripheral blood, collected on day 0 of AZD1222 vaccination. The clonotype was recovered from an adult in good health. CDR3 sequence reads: CAWGAGGPHSYYEQYF. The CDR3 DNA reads TGTGCCTGGGGGGCAGGGGGGCCCCACTCCTACTACGAGCAGTACTTC. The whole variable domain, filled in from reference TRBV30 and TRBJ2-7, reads SQTIHQWPATLVQPVGSPLSLECTVEGTSNPNLYWYRQAAGRGLQLLFYSVGIGQISSEVPQNLSASRPQDRQFILSSKKLLLSDSGFYLCAWGAGGPHSYYEQYFGPGTRLTVT.